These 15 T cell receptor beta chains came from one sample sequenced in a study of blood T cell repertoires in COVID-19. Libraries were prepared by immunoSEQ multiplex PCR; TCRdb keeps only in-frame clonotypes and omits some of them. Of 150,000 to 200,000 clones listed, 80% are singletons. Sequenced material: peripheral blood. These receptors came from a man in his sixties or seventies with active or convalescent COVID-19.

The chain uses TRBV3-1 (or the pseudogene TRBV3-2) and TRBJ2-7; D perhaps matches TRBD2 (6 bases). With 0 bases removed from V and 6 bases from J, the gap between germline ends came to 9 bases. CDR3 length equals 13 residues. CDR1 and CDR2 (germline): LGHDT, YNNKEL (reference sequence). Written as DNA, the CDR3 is TGTGCCAGCAGCCAAGACCGGGACTTCGAGCAGTACTTC. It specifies CASSQDRDFEQYF.

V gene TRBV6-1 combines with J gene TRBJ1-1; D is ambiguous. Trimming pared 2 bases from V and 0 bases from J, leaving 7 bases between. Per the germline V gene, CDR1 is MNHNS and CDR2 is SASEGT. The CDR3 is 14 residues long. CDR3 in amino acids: CASSEYGVNTEAFF. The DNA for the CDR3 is TGTGCCAGCAGTGAATACGGAGTGAACACTGAAGCTTTCTTT.

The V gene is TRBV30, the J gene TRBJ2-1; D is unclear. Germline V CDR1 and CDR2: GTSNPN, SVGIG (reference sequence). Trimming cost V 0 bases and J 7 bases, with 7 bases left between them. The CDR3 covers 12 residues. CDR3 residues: CAWSVSRNEQFF. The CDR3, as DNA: TGTGCCTGGAGTGTTTCACGGAATGAGCAGTTCTTC.

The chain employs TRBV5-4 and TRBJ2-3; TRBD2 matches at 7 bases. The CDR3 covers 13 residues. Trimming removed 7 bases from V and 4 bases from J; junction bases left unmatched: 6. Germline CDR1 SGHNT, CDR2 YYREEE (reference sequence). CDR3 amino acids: CASAYGGADTQYF. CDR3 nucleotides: TGTGCCAGCGCCTATGGGGGGGCAGATACGCAGTATTTT.

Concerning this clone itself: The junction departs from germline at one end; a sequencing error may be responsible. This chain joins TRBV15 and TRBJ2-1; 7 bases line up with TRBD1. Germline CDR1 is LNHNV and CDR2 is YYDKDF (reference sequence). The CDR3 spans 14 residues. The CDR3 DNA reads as TGTGCCACCAGCGGAGACAGGGCCTACAATGAGCAGTTCTTC. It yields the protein CATSGDRAYNEQFF.

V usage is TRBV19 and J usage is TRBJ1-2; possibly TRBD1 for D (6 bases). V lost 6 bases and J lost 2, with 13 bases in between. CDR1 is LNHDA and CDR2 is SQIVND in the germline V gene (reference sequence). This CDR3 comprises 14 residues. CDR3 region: CASSPGQWNYGYTF. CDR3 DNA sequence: TGTGCCAGTAGCCCGGGACAATGGAACTATGGCTACACCTTC.

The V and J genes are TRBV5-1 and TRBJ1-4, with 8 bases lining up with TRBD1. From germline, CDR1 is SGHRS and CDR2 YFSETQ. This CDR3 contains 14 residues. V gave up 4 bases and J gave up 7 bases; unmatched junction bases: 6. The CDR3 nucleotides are TGCGCCAGCAGCGAACGGACAGGGTCTGAAAAACTGTTTTTT. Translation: CASSERTGSEKLFF.

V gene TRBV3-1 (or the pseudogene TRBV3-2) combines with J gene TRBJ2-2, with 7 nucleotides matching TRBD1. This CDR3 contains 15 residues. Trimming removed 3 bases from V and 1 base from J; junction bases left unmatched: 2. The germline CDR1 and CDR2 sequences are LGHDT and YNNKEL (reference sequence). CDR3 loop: CASSQRQGNTGELFF. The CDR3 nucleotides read TGTGCCAGCAGCCAGCGACAGGGGAACACCGGGGAGCTGTTTTTT.

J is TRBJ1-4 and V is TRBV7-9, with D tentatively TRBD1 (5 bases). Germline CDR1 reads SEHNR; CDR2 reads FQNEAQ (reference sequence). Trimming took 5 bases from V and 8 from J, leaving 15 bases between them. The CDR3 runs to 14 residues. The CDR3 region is CASSKGQGGEKLFF. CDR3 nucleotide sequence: TGTGCCAGCAGCAAGGGGCAGGGTGGCGAAAAACTGTTTTTT.

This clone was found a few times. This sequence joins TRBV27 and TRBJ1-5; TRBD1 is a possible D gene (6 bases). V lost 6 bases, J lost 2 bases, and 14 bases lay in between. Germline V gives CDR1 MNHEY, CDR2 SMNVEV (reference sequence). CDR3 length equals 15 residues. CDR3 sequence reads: CASRPGVVGNQPQHF. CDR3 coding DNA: TGTGCCAGCAGGCCAGGGGTGGTTGGCAATCAGCCCCAGCATTTT.

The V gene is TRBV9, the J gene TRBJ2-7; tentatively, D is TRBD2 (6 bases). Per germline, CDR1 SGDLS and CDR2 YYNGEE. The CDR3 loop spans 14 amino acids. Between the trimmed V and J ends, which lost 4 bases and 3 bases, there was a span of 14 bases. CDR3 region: CASSSGSGLYEQYF. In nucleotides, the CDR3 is TGTGCCAGCAGCAGTGGTAGCGGCCTCTACGAGCAGTACTTC.

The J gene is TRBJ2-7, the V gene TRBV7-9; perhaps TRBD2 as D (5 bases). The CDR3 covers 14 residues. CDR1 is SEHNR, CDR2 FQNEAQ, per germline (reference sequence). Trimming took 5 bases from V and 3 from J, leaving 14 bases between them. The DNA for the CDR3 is TGTGCCAGCAGCCTCTTAAACGGAGGCTACGAGCAGTACTTC. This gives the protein CASSLLNGGYEQYF.

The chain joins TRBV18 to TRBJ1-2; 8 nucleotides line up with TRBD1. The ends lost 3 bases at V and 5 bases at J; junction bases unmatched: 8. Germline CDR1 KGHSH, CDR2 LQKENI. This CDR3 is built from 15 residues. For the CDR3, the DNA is TGTGCCAGCTCACCCCCGGGTAGACAGGGGTATGGCTACACCTTC. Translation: CASSPPGRQGYGYTF.

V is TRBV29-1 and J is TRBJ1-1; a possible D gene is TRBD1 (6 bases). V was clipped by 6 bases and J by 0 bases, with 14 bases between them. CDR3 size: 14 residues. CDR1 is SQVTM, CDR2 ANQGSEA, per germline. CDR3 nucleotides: TGCAGCGTCGTCCAGGGGAATATGAACACTGAAGCTTTCTTT. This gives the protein CSVVQGNMNTEAFF.

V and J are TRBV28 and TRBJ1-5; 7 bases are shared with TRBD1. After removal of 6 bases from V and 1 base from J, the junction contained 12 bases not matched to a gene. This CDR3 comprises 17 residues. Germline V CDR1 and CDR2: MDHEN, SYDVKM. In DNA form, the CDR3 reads TGTGCCAGCAGGCTAAGACAGGGAATAGGAAGCAATCAGCCCCAGCATTTT. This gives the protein CASRLRQGIGSNQPQHF.